The rows below give T cell receptor beta chains drawn from one sample of a study of Ad26.COV2.S vaccination and SARS-CoV-2 variants. Only in-frame clones appear in the TCRdb table, and some are missing; sequencing was by immunoSEQ multiplex PCR. This repertoire shows 440,000 or so clones, 90% found once; its top ten account for around 4.2%. The source was peripheral blood, collected in a trial of Ad26.COV2.S vaccine versus placebo. All receptors come from a person between 18 and 65 years old who received the Ad26.COV2.S COVID-19 vaccine or a placebo. Each CDR3 is given with its conserved first and last residue. A D gene is named only where the DNA matches it firmly. Only part of the rows carry a size: once, few, many, or a class if the clone is expanded.

cdr3_aa: CASSQRPQHSYNEQFF
cdr3_nt: TGTGCCAGCAGCCAGAGGCCTCAACACTCCTACAATGAGCAGTTCTTC
clone_size: NA
v_call: TRBV3-1/TRBV3-2
d_call: NA
j_call: TRBJ2-1

cdr3_aa: CASSIDTSSPHSGANVLTF
cdr3_nt: TGTGCCAGTAGTATAGATACTAGCTCCCCCCACTCTGGGGCCAACGTCCTGACTTTC
clone_size: NA
v_call: TRBV19
d_call: NA
j_call: TRBJ2-6

cdr3_aa: CASSLSGGDNGYTF
cdr3_nt: TGTGCCAGCAGCCTCTCAGGGGGCGATAATGGCTACACCTTC
clone_size: NA
v_call: TRBV7-3
d_call: TRBD1
j_call: TRBJ1-2

cdr3_aa: CATSRDPPSGSYNEQFF
cdr3_nt: TGTGCCACCAGCAGAGATCCCCCTAGCGGGAGCTACAATGAGCAGTTCTTC
clone_size: NA
v_call: TRBV15
d_call: TRBD2
j_call: TRBJ2-1

cdr3_aa: CAWSRRQNGYTF
cdr3_nt: TGTGCCTGGAGTCGCCGACAGAATGGCTACACCTTC
clone_size: NA
v_call: TRBV30
d_call: NA
j_call: TRBJ1-2

cdr3_aa: CASTAPGEKLFF
cdr3_nt: TGTGCCAGCACCGCCCCTGGTGAAAAACTGTTTTTT
clone_size: NA
v_call: TRBV7-8
d_call: NA
j_call: TRBJ1-4

cdr3_aa: CSVDSDRTDTQYF
cdr3_nt: TGCAGCGTCGATAGCGACCGCACAGATACGCAGTATTTT
clone_size: NA
v_call: TRBV29-1
d_call: NA
j_call: TRBJ2-3

cdr3_aa: CASSTDGRREETQYF
cdr3_nt: TGTGCCAGCAGCACCGACGGGAGAAGGGAAGAGACCCAGTACTTC
clone_size: NA
v_call: TRBV9
d_call: NA
j_call: TRBJ2-5

cdr3_aa: CASSLGTSGNEQFF
cdr3_nt: TGCGCCAGCAGCTTGGGGACTAGCGGGAATGAGCAGTTCTTC
clone_size: NA
v_call: TRBV5-1
d_call: TRBD2
j_call: TRBJ2-1

cdr3_aa: CASSRGGSDEKLFF
cdr3_nt: TGTGCCAGCAGTCGGGGGGGTTCGGATGAAAAACTGTTTTTT
clone_size: NA
v_call: TRBV6-5
d_call: NA
j_call: TRBJ1-4

cdr3_aa: CASSPGLAGQETQYF
cdr3_nt: TGCGCCAGCAGCCCGGGACTAGCGGGGCAAGAGACCCAGTACTTC
clone_size: NA
v_call: TRBV5-1
d_call: TRBD2
j_call: TRBJ2-5

cdr3_aa: CASSISSGSYEQFF
cdr3_nt: TGTGCCAGTAGTATTTCTAGCGGCTCCTATGAGCAGTTCTTC
clone_size: NA
v_call: TRBV19
d_call: TRBD2
j_call: TRBJ2-1

cdr3_aa: CASLTGNSPLHF
cdr3_nt: TGTGCCAGTCTTACCGGGAATTCACCCCTCCACTTT
clone_size: NA
v_call: TRBV28
d_call: NA
j_call: TRBJ1-6

cdr3_aa: CAIGAANYGYTF
cdr3_nt: TGTGCCATAGGGGCTGCGAACTATGGCTACACCTTC
clone_size: NA
v_call: TRBV10-3
d_call: NA
j_call: TRBJ1-2

cdr3_aa: CASSLVGGYSYNEQFF
cdr3_nt: TGCGCCAGCAGCTTGGTGGGGGGATACTCCTACAATGAGCAGTTCTTC
clone_size: NA
v_call: TRBV5-1
d_call: NA
j_call: TRBJ2-1

cdr3_aa: CATNHGSYEQYF
cdr3_nt: TGCGCCACAAATCACGGCTCCTACGAGCAGTACTTC
clone_size: NA
v_call: TRBV10-2
d_call: NA
j_call: TRBJ2-7

cdr3_aa: CASSLEGQGREQYF
cdr3_nt: TGTGCCAGCAGCTTGGAGGGACAGGGTAGGGAGCAGTACTTC
clone_size: NA
v_call: TRBV5-4
d_call: TRBD1
j_call: TRBJ2-7

cdr3_aa: CASSIQGSYEQYF
cdr3_nt: TGTGCCAGCAGCATTCAGGGCTCCTACGAGCAGTACTTC
clone_size: NA
v_call: TRBV13
d_call: NA
j_call: TRBJ2-7

cdr3_aa: CASSFQGNYGYTF
cdr3_nt: TGTGCCAGCAGTTTCCAGGGAAACTATGGCTACACCTTC
clone_size: NA
v_call: TRBV28
d_call: NA
j_call: TRBJ1-2

cdr3_aa: CASSFAQANSYEQYF
cdr3_nt: TGTGCCAGCAGCTTTGCACAGGCTAACTCCTACGAGCAGTACTTC
clone_size: NA
v_call: TRBV12-1
d_call: NA
j_call: TRBJ2-7

cdr3_aa: CASSRTGYGYTF
cdr3_nt: TGTGCCAGCAGCCGGACAGGGTATGGCTACACCTTC
clone_size: NA
v_call: TRBV3-1/TRBV3-2
d_call: TRBD1
j_call: TRBJ1-2

cdr3_aa: CASSFRAGGTDTQYF
cdr3_nt: TGTGCCAGCAGCTTCCGAGCGGGAGGAACAGATACGCAGTATTTT
clone_size: once
v_call: TRBV11-3
d_call: TRBD2
j_call: TRBJ2-3

cdr3_aa: CASRHTSYEQYF
cdr3_nt: TGTGCCAGCAGGCACACGTCTTACGAGCAGTACTTC
clone_size: NA
v_call: TRBV28
d_call: NA
j_call: TRBJ2-7